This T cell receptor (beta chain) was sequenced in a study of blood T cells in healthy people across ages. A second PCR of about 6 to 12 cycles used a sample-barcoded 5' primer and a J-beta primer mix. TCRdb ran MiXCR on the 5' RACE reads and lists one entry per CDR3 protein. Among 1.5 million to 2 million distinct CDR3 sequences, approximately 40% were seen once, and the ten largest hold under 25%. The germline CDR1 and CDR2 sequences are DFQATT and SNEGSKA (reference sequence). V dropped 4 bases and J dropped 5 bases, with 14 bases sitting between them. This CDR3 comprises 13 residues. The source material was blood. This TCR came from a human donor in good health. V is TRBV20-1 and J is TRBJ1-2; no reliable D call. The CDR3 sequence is CSAKGSDHYGYTF. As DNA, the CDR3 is TGCAGTGCTAAGGGCTCGGACCATTATGGCTACACCTTC.